This is a list of T cell receptor beta chains from one sample in a study of T-cell memory formation after mild COVID-19. TCRdb reprocessed the 5' RACE reads via MiXCR and lists one record per CDR3 protein. The sample carries roughly 170,000 distinct CDR3 sequences, 18% recorded once. The specimen was PBMCs or a T cell subset sorted from them (not recorded which). The receptors shown here come from a young man who had mild COVID-19 (a few samples of this study predate the infection). Cell type and time point are not known. Both conserved end residues are part of each CDR3. The order of the fields is CDR3 length, clone size, V gene, CDR3 protein. Clone sizes are given selectively: once, few, many, or a class where the clone is expanded.

>16|.|TRBV12-5
CASGLVETNNTDTQYF
>15|few|TRBV18
CASSQTGASTDTQYF
>13|few|TRBV20-1
CGLEGLSMHEQFF
>13|few|TRBV6-2/TRBV6-3
CASTFRGGNEQYF
>14|.|TRBV5-1
CASSWDSNTGELFF
>17|few|TRBV7-9
CASSFTPRTPRRNTIYF
>16|few|TRBV7-9
CASSLGTVRDPDTQYF
>15|few|TRBV12-3/TRBV12-4
CASSSGDSPRETQYF
>15|.|TRBV30
CAWSEGGGLQTTQYF
>19|few|TRBV12-3/TRBV12-4
CASSLAHHSGGYSYNEQFF
>13|.|TRBV12-3/TRBV12-4
CASRLAGGFEQFF
>15|.|TRBV30
CAWSLRDRGFGKLFF
>12|many|TRBV29-1
CSVVLTGVLPFF
>14|.|TRBV5-6
CASSPPAPNTEAFF
>13|few|TRBV20-1
CSAKGDSNQPQHF
>13|.|TRBV11-3
CASSFGPTDTQYF
>16|.|TRBV7-8
CASSLQRGSRSETQYF
>14|few|TRBV3-1
CASSQDATGGGYTF
>14|once|TRBV6-2/TRBV6-3
CASSDRRGDTEAFF
>15|few|TRBV7-2
CASSLALDLAGELFF
>14|few|TRBV20-1
CSATLGGGRETQYF
>16|.|TRBV7-6
CASFGGQLDVRKTQYF
>16|.|TRBV5-1
CASSLVGTSGNNEQFF
>14|many|TRBV4-3
CASSQGTVYTEAFF
>14|.|TRBV20-1
CSARRRGGTGELFF
>16|few|TRBV6-5
CASSYSPGAGANVLTF
>13|.|TRBV7-9
CASSSSGDYGYTF
>15|.|TRBV9
CASSPEGAGANVLTF
>13|.|TRBV6-5
CASSYSGTGTQYF
>14|.|TRBV5-5
CASDSRAGGYEQYF
>16|few|TRBV4-2
CASSQEVGRVTDTQYF
>20|.|TRBV20-1
CSAREGFTGQVSRGANVLTF
>16|few|TRBV4-3
CASSQAWRGSSYEQYF
>11|.|TRBV6-5
CASTVRNEQFF
>14|few|TRBV5-1
CASRTVAGPDTQYF
>14|.|TRBV27
CASRRLTGAGEQYF